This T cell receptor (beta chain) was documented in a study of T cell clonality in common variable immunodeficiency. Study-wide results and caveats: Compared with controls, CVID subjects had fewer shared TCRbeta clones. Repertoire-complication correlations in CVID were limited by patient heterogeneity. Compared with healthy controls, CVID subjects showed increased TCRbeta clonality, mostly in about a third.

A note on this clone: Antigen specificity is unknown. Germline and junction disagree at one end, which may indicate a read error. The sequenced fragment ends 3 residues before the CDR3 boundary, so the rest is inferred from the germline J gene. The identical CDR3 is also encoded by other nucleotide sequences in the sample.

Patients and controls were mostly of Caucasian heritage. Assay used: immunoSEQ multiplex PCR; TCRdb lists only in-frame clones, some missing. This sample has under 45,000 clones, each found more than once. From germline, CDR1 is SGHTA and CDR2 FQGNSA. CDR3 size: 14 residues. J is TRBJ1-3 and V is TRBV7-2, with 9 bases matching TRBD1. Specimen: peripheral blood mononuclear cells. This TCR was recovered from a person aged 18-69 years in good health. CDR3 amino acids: CASRLQGAGNTIYF. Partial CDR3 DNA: TGTGCCAGCAGGCTACAGGGGGCGGGAAACACG.